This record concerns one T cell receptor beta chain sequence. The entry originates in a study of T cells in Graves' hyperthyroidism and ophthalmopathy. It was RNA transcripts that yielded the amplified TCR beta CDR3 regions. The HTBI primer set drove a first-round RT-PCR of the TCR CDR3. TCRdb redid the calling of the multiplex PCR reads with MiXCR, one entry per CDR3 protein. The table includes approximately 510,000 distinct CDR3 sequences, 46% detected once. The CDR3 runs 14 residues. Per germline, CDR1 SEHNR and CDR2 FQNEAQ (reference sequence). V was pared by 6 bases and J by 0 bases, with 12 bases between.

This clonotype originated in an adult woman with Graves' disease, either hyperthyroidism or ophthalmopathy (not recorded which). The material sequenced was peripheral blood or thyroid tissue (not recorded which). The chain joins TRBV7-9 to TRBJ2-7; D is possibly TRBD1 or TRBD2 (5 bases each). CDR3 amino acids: CASSPGTRSYEQYF. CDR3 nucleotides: TGTGCCAGCAGTCCCGGGACGCGCTCCTACGAGCAGTACTTC.